This record concerns one TCR beta chain sequence. Which antigen it targets is not known. Within one base of it there is no much larger clone, and no base qualities were kept. The source of the sample is a study of T cell repertoires in cytomegalovirus infection (dated by TCRdb to between 2019 and 2020). As for the study more broadly: Donor HLA type was relevant to the analysis, as public TCR beta signatures indicated carriage of CMV infection together with the matching HLA type. Paper-wide results and their limitations: The ex vivo response was dominated by HLA-C-restricted CMV-specific TCR beta clonotypes, and the single most frequent clonotype in two of eight donors was supplied by these HLA-C-restricted clonotypes. Carriers of CMV infection plus the relevant HLA type were discriminated by the cumulative frequency of public TCR beta family members in the study cohort and in an independent roughly 370-donor cohort.

The listed sequencing device is Illumina HiSeq 1500. TCRdb reanalyzed the raw reads on its own, using fastp at Q25 for trimming and MiXCR for clone calling, and kept in-frame beta chains. Identical CDR3 protein sequences are pooled into one entry, listed with their most common genes and DNA. Here the sample has around 530,000 distinct CDR3 sequences; approximately 15% occur a single time. The ten most abundant clones make up 20% to 30% of the sample. The CDR3, cysteine through phenylalanine, is 15 amino acids long. The DNA shown is the 45-base CDR3, in frame from base 1. For CDR1 and CDR2, the germline V gene (reference sequence) lists MNHEY and SMNVEV. V gives up 4 bases and J gives up 7 bases, and the segment between their germline ends measures 17 bases.

Sequencing was carried out using CD8+ T cells from PBMCs. The chain was built from TRBV27 and TRBJ2-1; the D gene identity is not certain. The receptor was derived from a human donor in good health (CMV status not recorded). Some clones in this sample may be carry-over from other donors' samples. The DNA sequence reads TGTGCCAGCAGTTCACAGCCTCCTTCAACGAATGAGCAGTTCTTC. Its protein is CASSSQPPSTNEQFF.